This T cell receptor (beta chain) was observed in a study of blood T cell repertoires in COVID-19. In the authors' methods: Reference gene primers were amplified, and this amplification served to estimate nucleated cell counts. Assay used: immunoSEQ multiplex PCR; TCRdb lists only in-frame clones, some missing. D and trimming come from the DNA, and the V and J calls and clone size come from that table. This sample has 110,000 to 150,000 clones, with roughly nine tenths found just once. This clone was found a few times. This TCR was sampled from a woman aged 60-75 years with active COVID-19. Material for sequencing was peripheral blood.

The CDR3 loop is CASSLAGTQYF. In DNA, the CDR3 is TGTGCCAGCAGCCTCGCGGGGACCCAGTACTTC. The chain recombines TRBV27 with TRBJ2-5; perhaps TRBD2 as D (5 bases). The CDR3 consists of 11 residues. Per the germline V gene, CDR1 is MNHEY and CDR2 is SMNVEV (reference sequence). V gave up 6 bases and J gave up 7 bases, with 9 bases separating them.